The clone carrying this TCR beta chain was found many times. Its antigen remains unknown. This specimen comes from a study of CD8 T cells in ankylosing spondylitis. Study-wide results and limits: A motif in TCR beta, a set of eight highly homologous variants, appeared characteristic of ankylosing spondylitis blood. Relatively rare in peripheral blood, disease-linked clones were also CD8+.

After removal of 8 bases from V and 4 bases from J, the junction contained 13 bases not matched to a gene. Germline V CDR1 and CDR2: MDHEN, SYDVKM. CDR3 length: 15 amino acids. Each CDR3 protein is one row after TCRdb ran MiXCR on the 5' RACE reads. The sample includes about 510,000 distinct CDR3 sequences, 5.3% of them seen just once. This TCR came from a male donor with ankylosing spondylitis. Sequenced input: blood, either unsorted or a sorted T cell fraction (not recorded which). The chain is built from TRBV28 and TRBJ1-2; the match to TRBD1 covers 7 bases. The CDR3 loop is CASRLWGQPTYGYTF. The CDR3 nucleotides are TGTGCCAGCCGTCTTTGGGGACAGCCGACCTATGGCTACACCTTC.